Here is one T cell receptor (beta chain) with its context. The antigen it binds to is not known. No much larger clonotype is one base removed from it; base qualities were not supplied. The data derive from a study of blood T cell repertoires in COVID-19 (dated by TCRdb to 2020 to 2022). Looking at the study overall: The collaborator samples originated in the United States, Italy and Spain and spanned the acute and convalescent phases of COVID-19. The material from the prospective study consisted of cDNA or gDNA derived from T cells, B-cell-depleted T cells, or PBMCs. The dataset comprised deeply sampled blood TCRbeta repertoires from subjects exposed to, actively infected with, or recovered from COVID-19. A freely available public database, intended as a resource for researchers studying the immune response to SARS-CoV-2, is where the repertoires were released. The samples were drawn from two sources: the first 160 participants of the ongoing ImmuneRACE study, and fewer than 1,500 subjects contributed by 6 global collaborators. Sample metadata almost always included a de-identified subject ID, COVID-19 status, age in years and sex. Where available, HLA class I and class II types were obtained from metadata supplied by the sample provider rather than from assay-based typing. Findings and caveats that apply to the study as a whole: How much clinical and demographic metadata was included differed by source and by participant, and the metadata was provided uncurated.

One collaborating source in Seattle enrolled patients during active infection and followed them longitudinally through the course of disease. Whole blood was collected in K2EDTA tubes by collaborating institutions according to the institutions' own protocols. For TCRbeta analysis, collaborator samples were shipped as frozen whole blood, as isolated PBMCs, or as DNA extracted from either sample type. TCRbeta CDR3 regions were amplified from genomic DNA using the immunoSEQ Assay, a bias-controlled multiplex PCR. Regarding the original processing steps: The number of nucleated cells in each sample was estimated by amplification of reference gene primers within the assay. To quantify the absolute abundance of each unique TCRbeta CDR3 rearrangement, sequence reads were collapsed and filtered. For each sample, productive Simpson clonality was calculated as the square root of Simpson's diversity index over productive rearrangements. The table was pulled from immuneACCESS by TCRdb, which kept in-frame rearrangements only. Such tables lose some clones; where checked, under half of the loss comes from unresolved V genes, and the rest has no known cause. The D gene and trimming were derived from the DNA, and the V and J assignments and clone size from that table. The sample table holds approximately 200,000 clones, of which around 80% were seen once. The ten largest clones capture roughly 12% of the sample.

CDR1 and CDR2 are read off the germline V gene as LGHNA and YNFKEQ. V has 4 bases trimmed and J has 4 bases trimmed; junction bases matching no gene number 6. The cysteine opens and the phenylalanine closes a CDR3 of 16 amino acids. Just CDR3 DNA is preserved here, 48 bases in frame from base 1. The clonotype originates from a woman of 80 years or more with COVID-19, enrolled during active disease. The rearrangement joined TRBV4-2 to TRBJ2-1; 11 bases in the junction line up with TRBD1. The sample consisted of peripheral blood. The CDR3 protein sequence reads: CASSLYGTGGYNEQFF. In nucleotides, the sequence is TGTGCCAGCAGCCTATACGGGACAGGGGGTTACAATGAGCAGTTCTTC.